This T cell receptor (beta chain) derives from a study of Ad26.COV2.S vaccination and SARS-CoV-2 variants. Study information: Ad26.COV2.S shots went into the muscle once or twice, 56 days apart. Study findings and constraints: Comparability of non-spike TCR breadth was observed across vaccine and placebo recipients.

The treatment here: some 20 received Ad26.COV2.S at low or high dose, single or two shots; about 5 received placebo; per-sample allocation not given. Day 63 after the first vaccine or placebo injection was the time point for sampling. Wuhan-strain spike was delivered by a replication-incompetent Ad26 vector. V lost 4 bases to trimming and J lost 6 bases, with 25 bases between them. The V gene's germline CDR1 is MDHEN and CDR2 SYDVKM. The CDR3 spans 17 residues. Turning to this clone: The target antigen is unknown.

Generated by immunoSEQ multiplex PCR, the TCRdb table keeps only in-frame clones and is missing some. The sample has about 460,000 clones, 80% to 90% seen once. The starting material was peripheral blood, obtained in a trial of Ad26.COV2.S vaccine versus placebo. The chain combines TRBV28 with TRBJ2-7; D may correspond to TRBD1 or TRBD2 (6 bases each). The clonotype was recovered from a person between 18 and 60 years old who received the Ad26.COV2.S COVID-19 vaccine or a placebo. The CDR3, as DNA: TGTGCCAGCAGTTCCGAAGGGGAGGCAGGGGCTTTAGGCGAGCAGTACTTC. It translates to CASSSEGEAGALGEQYF. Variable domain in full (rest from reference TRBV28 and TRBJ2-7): DVKVTQSSRYLVKRTGEKVFLECVQDMDHENMFWYRQDPGLGLRLIYFSYDVKMKEKGDIPEGYSVSREKKERFSLILESASTNQTSMYLCASSSEGEAGALGEQYFGPGTRLTVT.